The sequence of this T cell receptor beta chain was determined in a study of T cell responses to AZD1222 COVID-19 vaccine. Study results and caveats: Without day 14 samples, only post-peak T cell repertoires were studied. Donors in the cohort were predominantly white British and more often female, and clonal diversity was possibly underestimated. In the spike-specific TCR repertoire, nearly half reportedly target unmutated variant regions.

With 4 bases removed from V and 0 bases from J, the gap between germline ends came to 10 bases. CDR1 is SGHRS and CDR2 is YFSETQ in the germline V gene. The length of the CDR3 is 15 residues. In regard to this clone: Its antigen is still unknown.

Clones were sequenced by immunoSEQ multiplex PCR, and TCRdb holds only the in-frame ones, with some missing. The data show 150,000 to 200,000 clones, with approximately 95% seen just once and approximately 4% held by the top ten. The sequenced sample was peripheral blood, obtained on day 0 of AZD1222 vaccination. The chain couples TRBV5-1 to TRBJ2-2; tentative D call: TRBD1 (6 bases). This TCR derives from an adult in good health. CDR3 bases: TGCGCCAGCAGCAGAGAGGGGGCGAACACCGGGGAGCTGTTTTTT. Encoded protein: CASSREGANTGELFF.